These 30 T cell receptor beta chains share one sample of origin, sequenced in a study of regulatory T cells in long-lasting Graves disease. Time point reported: newly diagnosed GD, antithyroid drugs for less than 3 months. Making the TCR library involved RNA that had been extracted from PBMCs. With iRepertoire HTBI primers and Arm-PCR of CDR3 regions, TCR beta libraries were built. TCRdb passed the multiplex PCR reads through MiXCR, listing each CDR3 protein once. The sample carries 250,000 to 300,000 distinct CDR3 sequences, 15% to 20% recorded once. These data were likewise used in another study, on T cells in Graves' hyperthyroidism and ophthalmopathy.

The specimen was peripheral blood mononuclear cells (PBMCs), collected at new diagnosis, from a patient treated with antithyroid drugs. The receptor source for this set is a woman aged 25 to 39 with Graves disease.

This clonotype was observed many times. The genes are TRBV10-3 and TRBJ1-2, with TRBD1 identical over 10 bases. From germline, CDR1 is ENHRY and CDR2 SYGVKD. Trimming took 7 bases from V and 7 from J; bases not matched to a gene: 9. This CDR3 comprises 14 residues. CDR3: CAITATGGDSGYTF. CDR3 DNA sequence: TGTGCCATCACCGCGACAGGGGGCGACTCTGGCTACACCTTC.

V usage is TRBV6-2 or TRBV6-3 and J usage is TRBJ1-1; D is possibly TRBD1 (6 bases). Germline V gives CDR1 MNHEY, CDR2 SVGEGT. This CDR3 contains 14 residues. The V end lost 5 bases, the J end lost 2 bases, and 12 bases lay between the germline ends. CDR3 sequence reads: CASSNRALNTEAFF. CDR3 coding DNA: TGTGCCAGCAGTAACAGGGCCCTAAACACTGAAGCTTTCTTT.

V and J are TRBV19 and TRBJ2-3, with D perhaps assigned TRBD1 or TRBD2 (5 bases each). CDR3 length: 13 residues. V was pared by 6 bases and J by 6 bases, with 13 bases between. CDR1 is LNHDA and CDR2 is SQIVND in the germline V gene (reference sequence). Here the CDR3 DNA reads TGTGCCAGTAGCCTAGGGGACCAGGATACGCAGTATTTT. This translates into CASSLGDQDTQYF.

This clonotype was picked up many times. The chain employs TRBV12-3 or TRBV12-4 and TRBJ2-5; D unclear. The CDR3 is 14 amino acids. Trimming took off 1 base at V and 2 bases at J, with 8 bases between the two ends. Written as DNA, the CDR3 is TGTGCCAGCAGTTTAGGGGCGAAACAAGAGACCCAGTACTTC. Translating it yields CASSLGAKQETQYF.

The chain links TRBV6-2 or TRBV6-3 to TRBJ2-7; 10 positions agree with TRBD1. The V segment lost 6 bases and the J segment 3 bases; nucleotides outside the gene matches: 5. Germline values: CDR1 MNHEY, CDR2 SVGEGT. The CDR3 runs 14 residues. In nucleotides, the CDR3 is TGTGCCAGCAGCCTGGGACAGGGGATCTACGAGCAGTACTTC. Protein sequence: CASSLGQGIYEQYF.

This clonotype has a count of ten or more. The rearrangement uses TRBV5-1 and TRBJ1-2; TRBD1 is a possible D gene (6 bases). The germline gives CDR1 SGHRS, CDR2 YFSETQ. This CDR3 comprises 17 residues. V was shortened by 0 bases and J by 8 bases, with 23 bases between the two germline ends. In DNA, the CDR3 is TGCGCCAGCAGCTTGGCTTGGGATTGGACAGTGAAAGGAGGCTACACCTTC. This gives the protein CASSLAWDWTVKGGYTF.

This clonotype appeared many times. The rearrangement links TRBV12-3 or TRBV12-4 to TRBJ1-1; D may be TRBD1 (5 bases). This CDR3 region has 14 residues. The V end was cut by 3 bases, the J end by 3 bases, with 11 bases between. CDR3 nucleotide sequence: TGTGCCAGCAGTTTTCCAGGGATGTACACTGAAGCTTTCTTT. Protein product: CASSFPGMYTEAFF.

The rearrangement uses TRBV6-1 and TRBJ2-2; 7 positions agree with TRBD1. Germline V lookup: CDR1 MNHNS, CDR2 SASEGT. The CDR3 loop spans 14 amino acids. V lost 6 bases to trimming and J lost 7 bases; unmatched junction nucleotides: 8. The CDR3 DNA reads TGTGCCAGCAGCCCCGGGACAGCGAACGGGGAGCTGTTTTTT. It yields the protein CASSPGTANGELFF.

The V and J genes are TRBV7-3 and TRBJ1-5; D may be TRBD1 (6 bases). CDR3 length: 15 residues. The germline V and J ends were trimmed by 1 base and 1 base, with 8 bases remaining between them. Germline CDR1 reads SGHTA; CDR2 reads FQGTGA. The CDR3: CASSLMGGSNQPQHF. The CDR3 DNA follows: TGTGCCAGCAGCTTAATGGGGGGCAGCAATCAGCCCCAGCATTTT.

This clonotype was counted ten times or more. The gene calls are TRBV5-6 and TRBJ1-4, with unresolved D. Trimming pared 3 bases from V and 6 bases from J, leaving 9 bases between. The germline V gene encodes CDR1 SGHDT and CDR2 YYEEEE. The CDR3 runs to 13 residues. As DNA, the CDR3 is TGTGCCAGCAGCTCGCTACAGTATGAAAAACTGTTTTTT. Translation: CASSSLQYEKLFF.

This clonotype occurred many times. The rearrangement uses TRBV7-8 and TRBJ2-1; tentatively, D is TRBD1 (5 bases). With 1 base removed from V and 0 bases from J, the gap between germline ends came to 10 bases. Germline loops: CDR1 SGHVS, CDR2 FQNEAQ. The CDR3 runs 16 residues. The CDR3 sequence: CASSLDRSSSYNEQFF. DNA for the CDR3: TGTGCCAGCAGCTTAGACAGGTCCAGCTCCTACAATGAGCAGTTCTTC.

The sample holds many counts of this clonotype. The chain is built from TRBV10-3 and TRBJ2-1; D is possibly TRBD2 (6 bases). Germline CDR1 and CDR2: ENHRY and SYGVKD. The CDR3 sequence is 12 residues long. V gave up 3 bases and J gave up 8 bases, with 8 bases separating them. The CDR3 DNA is TGTGCCATCAGTGACGGAGGGGATGAGCAGTTCTTC. This translates into CAISDGGDEQFF.

In its sample, this clonotype was seen many times. The chain carries TRBV2 and TRBJ1-1; D uncertain. The germline CDR1 and CDR2 sequences are SNHLY and FYNNEI. V was pared by 4 bases and J by 5 bases, with 11 bases between. The CDR3 consists of 13 residues. CDR3 nucleotide sequence: TGTGCCAGCAGTGTCGACCAGGAGACTGAAGCTTTCTTT. It is translated as CASSVDQETEAFF.

In this sample, this clonotype turned up a few times. This likely comes from a read error, as the CDR3 has no conserved phenylalanine or tryptophan at its end. The DNA is omitted, as the CDR3 cannot be located on it reliably, and the CDR3 follows TCRdb's listing. The chain uses TRBV9 and TRBJ2-7. Germline V gene lookup returns CDR1 SGDLS and CDR2 YYNGEE. The CDR3 adds up to 13 amino acids, both ends counted. CDR3 sequence: CASSVVDGYEQHS.

This clonotype came up many times. This chain connects TRBV5-1 to TRBJ1-1; 7 bases are shared with TRBD1. Germline CDR1 is SGHRS and CDR2 is YFSETQ. Germline trimming cut 1 base from V and 3 bases from J; bases unmatched to any gene: 3. This CDR3 contains 14 residues. The CDR3 sequence is CASSLTGEYTEAFF. In DNA form, the CDR3 reads TGCGCCAGCAGCTTGACAGGGGAATACACTGAAGCTTTCTTT.

This clonotype was picked up many times. This chain links TRBV2 with TRBJ2-3, with 7 bases aligning to TRBD2. The ends lost 3 bases at V and 3 bases at J; junction bases unmatched: 12. The germline gives CDR1 SNHLY, CDR2 FYNNEI. The CDR3 spans 17 residues. The CDR3 protein is CASSDGLGAGKTDTQYF. DNA for the CDR3: TGTGCCAGCAGTGATGGGTTGGGAGCGGGGAAAACAGATACGCAGTATTTT. The variable domain in full, completed from reference TRBV2 and TRBJ2-3, reads EPEVTQTPSHQVTQMGQEVILRCVPISNHLYFYWYRQILGQKVEFLVSFYNNEISEKSEIFDDQFSVERPDGSNFTLKIRSTKLEDSAMYFCASSDGLGAGKTDTQYFGPGTRLTVL.

This clonotype was found many times. The chain carries TRBV6-1 and TRBJ1-3; no clear D. The CDR3 extends over 13 amino acids. V lost 2 bases to trimming and J lost 6 bases, with 8 bases between them. Germline values: CDR1 MNHNS, CDR2 SASEGT. The DNA of the CDR3 is TGTGCCAGCAGTGAACCAGACCTAAACACCATATATTTT. Residues: CASSEPDLNTIYF.

In its sample, this clonotype was seen a few times. A single base separates this from a much larger clone, so it may be a read error. No conserved phenylalanine or tryptophan is present at the end of the CDR3, so a read error is the likely explanation. This chain links TRBV6-2 or TRBV6-3 with TRBJ1-2, with D tentatively TRBD1 (5 bases). This CDR3 region has 13 residues. Germline assignment: CDR1 MNHEY and CDR2 SVGEGT. V lost 6 bases and J lost 3, with 11 bases in between. The CDR3 is CASRQGLYYGYTL. In DNA, the CDR3 is TGTGCCAGCAGGCAGGGCCTTTACTATGGCTACACCCTC.

On this clonotype itself: Just one base apart from a much larger clone, this may be a read error. Without the conserved terminal phenylalanine or tryptophan, this CDR3 likely stems from a read error. This rearrangement joins TRBV9 to TRBJ1-1, with D unresolved. V was shortened by 1 base and J by 3 bases, with 10 bases between the two germline ends. CDR1 and CDR2 from the germline V gene are SGDLS and YYNGEE. This CDR3 has 14 residues. The CDR3 nucleotides read TGTGCCAGCAGCGTACAAGTAGTGGACACTGAAGCTTTCTCT. Translation gives CASSVQVVDTEAFS.

This clonotype was observed many times. This chain links TRBV20-1 with TRBJ1-1; no reliable D call. Trimming left V 6 bases short and J 5 bases short, with 13 bases between. Germline-derived CDR1 and CDR2 are DFQATT and SNEGSKA (reference sequence). This CDR3 region has 12 residues. The DNA for the CDR3 is TGCAGTGCGGGAAGGGTGGGGACTGAAGCTTTCTTT. It yields the protein CSAGRVGTEAFF.

Regarding this clonotype: A far more abundant clone sits one base away, making this likely a read error. The genes are TRBV7-9 and TRBJ2-2, with TRBD2 as a possible D gene (5 bases). This CDR3 region has 15 residues. Germline CDR1 is SEHNR and CDR2 is FQNEAQ (reference sequence). The CDR3 DNA reads as TGTGCCACCAGCTACCGGACCGCGGGCACCGGGGAGCTGTTTTTT. This codes for CATSYRTAGTGELFF.

This clonotype was seen repeatedly, ten times or more. This chain links TRBV10-1 with TRBJ2-2; 8 bases align to TRBD2. V trimming: 5 bases; J trimming: 6 bases; junction bases outside the gene matches: 5. Germline V lookup: CDR1 WNHNN, CDR2 SYGVQD (reference sequence). The CDR3 totals 14 residues. The CDR3 loop reads CASSRLAGPGELFF. In nucleotides, the CDR3 is TGCGCCAGCAGTCGCTTAGCGGGGCCCGGGGAGCTGTTTTTT.

This clonotype was counted at least ten times. The chain links TRBV7-2 to TRBJ1-1; 8 positions match TRBD1. This CDR3 spans 15 amino acids. V lost 5 bases and J lost 6; bases outside the gene matches: 11. CDR1 and CDR2 (germline): SGHTA, FQGNSA. The CDR3: CASSLIGQGDAEAFF. CDR3 DNA sequence: TGTGCCAGCAGCCTCATCGGACAGGGCGACGCTGAAGCTTTCTTT.

V gene TRBV3-1 combines with J gene TRBJ1-2; possibly TRBD1 for D (5 bases). Germline CDR1 and CDR2: LGHDT and YNNKEL (reference sequence). The CDR3 sequence is 12 residues long. V shed 6 bases and J shed 5 bases, with 10 bases lying between them. The CDR3 nucleotides are TGTGCCAGCAGACAGGTGGCTTATGGCTACACCTTC. Its translation is CASRQVAYGYTF. The whole variable domain, remainder taken from reference TRBV3-1 and TRBJ1-2, is DTAVSQTPKYLVTQMGNDKSIKCEQNLGHDTMYWYKQDSKKFLKIMFSYNNKELIINETVPNRFSPKSPDKAHLNLHINSLELGDSAVYFCASRQVAYGYTFGSGTRLTVV.

The chain employs TRBV12-3 or TRBV12-4 and TRBJ1-1; maybe TRBD1 (6 bases). The CDR3 has 13 residues. Trimming pared 10 bases from V and 4 bases from J, leaving 16 bases between. For the CDR3, the DNA is TGTGCCACCTGGCGGGGAGGGGGCACTGAAGCTTTCTTT. It encodes CATWRGGGTEAFF.

This clonotype was recorded at least ten times. The V gene is TRBV12-5, the J gene TRBJ2-3, with 11 bases lining up with TRBD2. The CDR3 has 17 amino acids. The junction had 10 bases not matched to a gene; V was cut back by 3 bases and J by 5 bases. The germline CDR1 and CDR2 sequences are LGHNT and FRNRAP. CDR3 nucleotides: TGTGCTAGTGGTTTTTGGGGTAGCGGGGGGGCCGGAGATACGCAGTATTTT. This gives the protein CASGFWGSGGAGDTQYF.

The table lists this clonotype with many counts. The chain combines TRBV20-1 with TRBJ2-1; maybe TRBD1 (6 bases). CDR1 is DFQATT, CDR2 SNEGSKA, per germline (reference sequence). V was shortened by 3 bases and J by 2 bases, with 14 bases between the two germline ends. The CDR3 has 15 amino acids. The CDR3 sequence is CSASAHRATYNEQFF. CDR3 coding DNA: TGCAGTGCTAGTGCCCACAGGGCAACCTACAATGAGCAGTTCTTC.

This clonotype has a count of ten or more. This chain connects TRBV20-1 to TRBJ2-7; 8 nucleotides line up with TRBD1. Per germline, CDR1 DFQATT and CDR2 SNEGSKA (reference sequence). The CDR3 totals 14 residues. V was pared by 0 bases and J by 4 bases, with 5 bases of the junction left unmatched. CDR3 sequence (DNA): TGCAGTGCTAGAGATCCGGACAGGGTTTACGAGCAGTACTTC. Amino acid sequence: CSARDPDRVYEQYF.

This clonotype was detected many times. V and J are TRBV11-2 and TRBJ2-1; 10 bases align to TRBD2. The CDR3 runs 15 residues. The V segment lost 2 bases and the J segment 10 bases; nucleotides outside the gene matches: 8. Germline V gene data show CDR1 as SGHAT and CDR2 as FQNNGV. The CDR3 loop is CASSLRSGGVAEQFF. CDR3 nucleotides: TGTGCCAGCAGCTTAAGGAGCGGGGGGGTCGCGGAGCAGTTCTTC.

On this clonotype: This likely reflects a read error, since a far larger clone is one base away. This chain connects TRBV27 to TRBJ2-2; TRBD2 might be the D (5 bases). This CDR3 is 14 amino acids long. Trimming removed 3 bases from V and 4 bases from J, with 9 bases in between. Germline V gene data show CDR1 as MNHEY and CDR2 as SMNVEV (reference sequence). The CDR3 sequence is CASSLSGTTGELFF. DNA for the CDR3: TGTGCCAGCAGTTTGTCGGGAACCACCGGGGAGCTGTTTTTT.